Only a few counts were recorded for the clone carrying this T cell receptor (beta chain). As yet, its antigen is unknown. The sample belongs to a study of CD8 T cells in ankylosing spondylitis. Study conclusions and caveats: Ankylosing spondylitis blood seemed to carry a telltale TCR beta motif made of roughly 8 highly homologous variants.

TCRdb recomputed calls from the 5' RACE reads with MiXCR, one row per CDR3 protein. The sample has under 950,000 distinct CDR3 sequences; about 20% are singletons. The V and J ends lost 3 bases and 6 bases respectively, with 14 bases between them. The CDR3 loop spans 15 amino acids. Germline V lookup: CDR1 MNHEY, CDR2 SVGEGT. This clonotype was sampled from a male donor with ankylosing spondylitis. The chain links TRBV6-2 or TRBV6-3 to TRBJ1-4, with no clear D. The sample comprised blood, either unsorted or a sorted T cell fraction (not recorded which). CDR3 nucleotides: TGTGCCAGCAGTTATCCCCGGACCGGGGATGAAAAACTGTTTTTT. Translation: CASSYPRTGDEKLFF.